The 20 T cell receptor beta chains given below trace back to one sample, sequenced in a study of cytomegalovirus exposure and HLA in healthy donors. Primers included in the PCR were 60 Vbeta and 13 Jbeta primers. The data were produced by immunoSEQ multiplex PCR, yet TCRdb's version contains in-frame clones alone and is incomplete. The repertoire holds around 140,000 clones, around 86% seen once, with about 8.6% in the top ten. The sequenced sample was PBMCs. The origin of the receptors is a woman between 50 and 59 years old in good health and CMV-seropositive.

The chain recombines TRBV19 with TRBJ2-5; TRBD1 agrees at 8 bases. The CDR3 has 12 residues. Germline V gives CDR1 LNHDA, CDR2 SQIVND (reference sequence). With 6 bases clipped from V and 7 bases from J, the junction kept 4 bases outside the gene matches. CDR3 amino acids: CASRGQVGTQYF. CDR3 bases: TGTGCCAGTAGGGGACAGGTAGGGACCCAGTACTTC. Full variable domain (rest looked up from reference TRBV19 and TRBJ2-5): DGGITQSPKYLFRKEGQNVTLSCEQNLNHDAMYWYRQDPGQGLRLIYYSQIVNDFQKGDIAEGYSVSREKKESFPLTVTSAQKNPTAFYLCASRGQVGTQYFGPGTRLLVL.

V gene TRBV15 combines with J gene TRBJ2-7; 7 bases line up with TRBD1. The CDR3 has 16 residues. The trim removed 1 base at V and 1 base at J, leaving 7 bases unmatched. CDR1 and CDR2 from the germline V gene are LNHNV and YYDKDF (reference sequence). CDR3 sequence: CATSRAPRQGSYEQYF. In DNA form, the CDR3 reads TGTGCCACCAGCAGAGCCCCCCGACAGGGATCCTACGAGCAGTACTTC.

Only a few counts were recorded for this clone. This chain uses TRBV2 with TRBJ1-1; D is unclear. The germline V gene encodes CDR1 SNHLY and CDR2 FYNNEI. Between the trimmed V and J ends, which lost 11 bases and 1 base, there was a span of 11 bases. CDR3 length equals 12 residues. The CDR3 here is CALDTRNTEAFF. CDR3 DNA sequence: TGTGCCCTCGATACGCGGAACACTGAAGCTTTCTTT.

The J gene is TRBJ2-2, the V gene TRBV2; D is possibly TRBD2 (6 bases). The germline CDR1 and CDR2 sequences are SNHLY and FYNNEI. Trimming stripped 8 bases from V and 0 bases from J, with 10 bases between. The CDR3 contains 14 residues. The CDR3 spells CASAAGTNTGELFF. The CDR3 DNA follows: TGTGCCAGCGCTGCGGGGACGAACACCGGGGAGCTGTTTTTT.

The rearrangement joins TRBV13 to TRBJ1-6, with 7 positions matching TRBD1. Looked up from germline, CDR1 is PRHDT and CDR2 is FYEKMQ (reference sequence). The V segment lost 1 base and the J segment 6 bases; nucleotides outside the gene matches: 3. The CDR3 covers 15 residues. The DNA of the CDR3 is TGTGCCAGCAGCTTAGAGGGACAGAGTAATTCACCCCTCCACTTT. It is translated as CASSLEGQSNSPLHF.

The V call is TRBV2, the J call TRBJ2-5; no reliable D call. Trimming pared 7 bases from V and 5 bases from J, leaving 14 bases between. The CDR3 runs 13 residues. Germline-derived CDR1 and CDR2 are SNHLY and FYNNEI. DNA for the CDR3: TGTGCCAGCACCGCCCAGGTGAAGGAGACCCAGTACTTC. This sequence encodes CASTAQVKETQYF. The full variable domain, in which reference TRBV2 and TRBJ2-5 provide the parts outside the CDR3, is EPEVTQTPSHQVTQMGQEVILRCVPISNHLYFYWYRQILGQKVEFLVSFYNNEISEKSEIFDDQFSVERPDGSNFTLKIRSTKLEDSAMYFCASTAQVKETQYFGPGTRLLVL.

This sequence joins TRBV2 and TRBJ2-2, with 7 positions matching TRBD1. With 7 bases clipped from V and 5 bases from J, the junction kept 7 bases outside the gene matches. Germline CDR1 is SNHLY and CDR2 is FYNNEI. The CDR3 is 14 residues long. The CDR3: CASKGAGVTGELFF. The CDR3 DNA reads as TGTGCCAGCAAGGGGGCAGGGGTGACCGGGGAGCTGTTTTTT.

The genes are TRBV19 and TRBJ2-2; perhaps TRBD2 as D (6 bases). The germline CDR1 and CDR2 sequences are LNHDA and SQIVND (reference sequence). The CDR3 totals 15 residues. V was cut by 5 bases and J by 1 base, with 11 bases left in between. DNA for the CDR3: TGTGCCAGTAGTTTACCGGGACTGAACACCGGGGAGCTGTTTTTT. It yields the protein CASSLPGLNTGELFF.

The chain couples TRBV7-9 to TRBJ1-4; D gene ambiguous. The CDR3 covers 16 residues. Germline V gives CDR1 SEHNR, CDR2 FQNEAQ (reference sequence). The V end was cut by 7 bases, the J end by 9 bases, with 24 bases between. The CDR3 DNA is TGTGCCAGCACCGATGTCGACGGCGGTAGAGGTCAAAAACTGTTTTTT. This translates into CASTDVDGGRGQKLFF.

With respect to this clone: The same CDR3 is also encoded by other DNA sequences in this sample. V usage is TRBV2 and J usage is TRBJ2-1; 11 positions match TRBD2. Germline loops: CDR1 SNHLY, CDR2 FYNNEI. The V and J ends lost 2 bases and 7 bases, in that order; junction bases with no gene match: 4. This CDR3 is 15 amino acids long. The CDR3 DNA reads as TGTGCCAGCAGTGAACGCCTAGCGGGAGGTAATGAGCAGTTCTTC. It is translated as CASSERLAGGNEQFF.

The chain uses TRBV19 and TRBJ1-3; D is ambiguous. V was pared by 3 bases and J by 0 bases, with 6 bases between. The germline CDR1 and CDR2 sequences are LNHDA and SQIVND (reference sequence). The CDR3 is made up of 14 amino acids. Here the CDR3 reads CASSMEYSGNTIYF. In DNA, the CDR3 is TGTGCCAGTAGTATGGAGTACTCTGGAAACACCATATATTTT.

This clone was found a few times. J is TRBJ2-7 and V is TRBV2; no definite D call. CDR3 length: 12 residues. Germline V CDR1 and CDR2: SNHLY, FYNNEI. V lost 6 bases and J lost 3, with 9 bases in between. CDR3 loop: CASRAQIYEQYF. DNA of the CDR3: TGTGCCAGCAGGGCTCAGATCTACGAGCAGTACTTC.

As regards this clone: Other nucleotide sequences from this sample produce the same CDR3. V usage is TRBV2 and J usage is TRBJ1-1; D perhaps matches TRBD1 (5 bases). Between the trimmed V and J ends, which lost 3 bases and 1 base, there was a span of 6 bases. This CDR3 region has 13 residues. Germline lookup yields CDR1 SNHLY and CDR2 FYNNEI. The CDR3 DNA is TGTGCCAGCAGTGACCAGGGGAACACTGAAGCTTTCTTT. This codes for CASSDQGNTEAFF.

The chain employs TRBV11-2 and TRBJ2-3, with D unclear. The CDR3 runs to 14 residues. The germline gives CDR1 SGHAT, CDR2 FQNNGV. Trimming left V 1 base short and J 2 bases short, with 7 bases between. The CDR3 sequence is CASSLGSHTDTQYF. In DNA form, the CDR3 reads TGTGCCAGCAGCTTAGGTTCCCACACAGATACGCAGTATTTT.

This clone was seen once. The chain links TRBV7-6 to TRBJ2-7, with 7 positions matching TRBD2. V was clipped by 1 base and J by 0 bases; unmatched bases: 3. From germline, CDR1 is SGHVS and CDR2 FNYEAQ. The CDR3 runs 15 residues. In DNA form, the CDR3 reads TGTGCCAGCAGCTTAGGGACTAGTATCTCCTACGAGCAGTACTTC. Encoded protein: CASSLGTSISYEQYF.

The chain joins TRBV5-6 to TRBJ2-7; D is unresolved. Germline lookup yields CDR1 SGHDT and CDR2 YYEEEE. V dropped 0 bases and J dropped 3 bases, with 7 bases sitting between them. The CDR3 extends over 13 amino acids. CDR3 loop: CASSLATFYEQYF. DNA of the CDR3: TGTGCCAGCAGCTTGGCGACTTTCTACGAGCAGTACTTC.

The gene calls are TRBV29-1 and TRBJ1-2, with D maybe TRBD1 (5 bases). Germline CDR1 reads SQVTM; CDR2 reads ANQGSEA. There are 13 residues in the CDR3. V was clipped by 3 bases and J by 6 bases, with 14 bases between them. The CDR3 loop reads CSVERQGGDGYTF. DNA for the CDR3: TGCAGCGTTGAGCGGCAGGGAGGGGATGGCTACACCTTC.

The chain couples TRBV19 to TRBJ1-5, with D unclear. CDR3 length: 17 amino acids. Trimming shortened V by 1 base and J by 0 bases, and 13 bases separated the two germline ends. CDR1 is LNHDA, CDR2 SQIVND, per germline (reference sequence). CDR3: CASSIGGGEYSNQPQHF. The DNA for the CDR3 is TGTGCCAGTAGTATAGGGGGTGGGGAGTATAGCAATCAGCCCCAGCATTTT.

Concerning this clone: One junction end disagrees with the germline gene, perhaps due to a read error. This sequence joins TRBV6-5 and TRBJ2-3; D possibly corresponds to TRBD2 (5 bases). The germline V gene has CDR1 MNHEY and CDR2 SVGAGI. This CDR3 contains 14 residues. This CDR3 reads CASRYFGGTDTQYF. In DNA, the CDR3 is TGTGCCAGCAGGTACTTCGGGGGCACAGATACGCAGTATTTT.

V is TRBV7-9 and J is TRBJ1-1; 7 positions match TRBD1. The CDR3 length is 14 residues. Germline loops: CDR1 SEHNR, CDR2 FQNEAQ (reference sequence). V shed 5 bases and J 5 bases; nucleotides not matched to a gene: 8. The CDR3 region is CASSETGTWTEAFF. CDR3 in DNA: TGTGCCAGCAGCGAGACAGGGACGTGGACTGAAGCTTTCTTT.